The clone carrying this TCR beta chain turned up a few times. As originally analysed: Estimation of nucleated cell counts was performed using reference gene primer amplification. Measured with immunoSEQ multiplex PCR; TCRdb has only the in-frame clones, and not every one. The D gene and trimming were derived from the DNA, and the V and J assignments and clone size from that table. The data hold roughly 240,000 clones, with about 79% observed a single time. This specimen comes from a study of blood T cell repertoires in COVID-19. Background on the study: The origin of the acute and convalescent COVID-19 samples was the United States, Italy and Spain. From T cells, B-cell-depleted T cells, or PBMCs came the material, which was cDNA or gDNA.

Germline V lookup: CDR1 SQVTM, CDR2 ANQGSEA. This CDR3 is 10 amino acids long. V dropped 3 bases and J dropped 7 bases, with 6 bases sitting between them. This chain uses TRBV29-1 with TRBJ1-1; D is ambiguous. This receptor was obtained from a man in his forties or fifties who had recovered from COVID-19. Sequencing was done on a sample of peripheral blood. The CDR3 reads CSVEESEAFF. CDR3 nucleotides: TGCAGCGTTGAGGAGAGTGAAGCTTTCTTT.